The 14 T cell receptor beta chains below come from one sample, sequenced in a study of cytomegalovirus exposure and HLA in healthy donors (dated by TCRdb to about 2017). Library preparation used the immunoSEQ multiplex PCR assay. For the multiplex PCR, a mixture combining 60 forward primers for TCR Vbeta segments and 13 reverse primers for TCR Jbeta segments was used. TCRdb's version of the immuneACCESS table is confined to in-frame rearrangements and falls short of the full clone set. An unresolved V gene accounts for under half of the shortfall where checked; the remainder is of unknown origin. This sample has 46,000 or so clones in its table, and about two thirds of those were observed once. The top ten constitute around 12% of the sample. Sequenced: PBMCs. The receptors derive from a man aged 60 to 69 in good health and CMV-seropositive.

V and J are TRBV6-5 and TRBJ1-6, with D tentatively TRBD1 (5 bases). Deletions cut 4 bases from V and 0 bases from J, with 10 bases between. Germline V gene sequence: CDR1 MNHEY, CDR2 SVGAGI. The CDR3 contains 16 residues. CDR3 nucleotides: TGTGCCAGCAGTTCCGACAGACGCTCCTATAATTCACCCCTCCACTTT. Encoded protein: CASSSDRRSYNSPLHF.

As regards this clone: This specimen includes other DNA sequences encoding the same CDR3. As DNA, the CDR3 is TGTGCCAGCAGCTTAGGGACAGGTAGTTACACCTTC. Protein: CASSLGTGSYTF. V and J are TRBV7-8 and TRBJ1-2, with TRBD1 identical over 7 bases. The ends lost 1 base at V and 11 bases at J; junction bases unmatched: 4. Germline CDR1 reads SGHVS; CDR2 reads FQNEAQ. This CDR3 is built from 12 residues.

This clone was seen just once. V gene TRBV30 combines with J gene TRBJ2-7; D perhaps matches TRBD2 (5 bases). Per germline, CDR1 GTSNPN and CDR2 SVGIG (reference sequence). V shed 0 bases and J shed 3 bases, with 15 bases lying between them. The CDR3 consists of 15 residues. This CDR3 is CAWSVLEEAGYEQYF. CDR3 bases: TGTGCCTGGAGTGTCTTAGAGGAGGCGGGCTACGAGCAGTACTTC. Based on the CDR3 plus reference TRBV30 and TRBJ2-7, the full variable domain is SQTIHQWPATLVQPVGSPLSLECTVEGTSNPNLYWYRQAAGRGLQLLFYSVGIGQISSEVPQNLSASRPQDRQFILSSKKLLLSDSGFYLCAWSVLEEAGYEQYFGPGTRLTVT.

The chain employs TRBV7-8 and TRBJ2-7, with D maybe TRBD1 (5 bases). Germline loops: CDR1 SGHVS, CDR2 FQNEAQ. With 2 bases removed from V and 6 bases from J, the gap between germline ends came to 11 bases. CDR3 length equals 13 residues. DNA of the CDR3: TGTGCCAGCAGCTTAAGCAGGGCGAGCGAGCAGTACTTC. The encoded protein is CASSLSRASEQYF. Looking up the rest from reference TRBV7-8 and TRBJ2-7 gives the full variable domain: GAGVSQSPRYKVAKRGQDVALRCDPISGHVSLFWYQQALGQGPEFLTYFQNEAQLDKSGLPSDRFFAERPEGSVSTLKIQRTQQEDSAVYLCASSLSRASEQYFGPGTRLTVT.

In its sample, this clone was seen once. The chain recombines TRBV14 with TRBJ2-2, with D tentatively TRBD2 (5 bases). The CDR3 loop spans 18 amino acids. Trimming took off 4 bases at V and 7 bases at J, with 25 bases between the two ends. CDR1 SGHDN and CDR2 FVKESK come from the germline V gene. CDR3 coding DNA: TGTGCCAGCAGCCCTAGTCTAGGCAGGAGGCCAGGATACGGGGAGCTGTTTTTT. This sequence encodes CASSPSLGRRPGYGELFF.

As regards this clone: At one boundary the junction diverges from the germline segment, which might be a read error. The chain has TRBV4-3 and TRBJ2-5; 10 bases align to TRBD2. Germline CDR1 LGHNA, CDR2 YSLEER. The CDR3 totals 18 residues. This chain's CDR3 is CASSQGRAGGPNQEAQYF. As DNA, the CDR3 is TGCGCCAGCAGCCAAGGTCGAGCGGGAGGGCCGAATCAAGAGGCCCAGTACTTC.

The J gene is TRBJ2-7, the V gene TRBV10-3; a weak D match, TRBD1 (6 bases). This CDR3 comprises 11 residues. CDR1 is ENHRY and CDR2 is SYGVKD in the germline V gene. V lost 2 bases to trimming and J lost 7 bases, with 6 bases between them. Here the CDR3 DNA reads TGTGCCATCAGTGAGCAGGGGGAGCAGTACTTC. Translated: CAISEQGEQYF.

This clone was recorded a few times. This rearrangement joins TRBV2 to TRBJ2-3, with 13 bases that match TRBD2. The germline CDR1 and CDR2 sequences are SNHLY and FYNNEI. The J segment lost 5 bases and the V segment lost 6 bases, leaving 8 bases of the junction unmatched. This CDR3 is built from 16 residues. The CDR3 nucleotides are TGTGCCAGCAGCCGAACTAGCGGGAGGGCGGTAGATACGCAGTATTTT. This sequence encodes CASSRTSGRAVDTQYF. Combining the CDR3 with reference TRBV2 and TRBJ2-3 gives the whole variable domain EPEVTQTPSHQVTQMGQEVILRCVPISNHLYFYWYRQILGQKVEFLVSFYNNEISEKSEIFDDQFSVERPDGSNFTLKIRSTKLEDSAMYFCASSRTSGRAVDTQYFGPGTRLTVL.

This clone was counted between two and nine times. CDR3 sequence: CASSSGFQANVLTF. The CDR3, as DNA: TGTGCCAGCAGCTCAGGGTTCCAGGCCAACGTCCTGACTTTC. This chain uses TRBV7-8 with TRBJ2-6, with a tentative D call TRBD1 (5 bases). The V end was cut by 4 bases, the J end by 6 bases, with 10 bases between. The CDR3 loop spans 14 amino acids. Germline values: CDR1 SGHVS, CDR2 FQNEAQ.

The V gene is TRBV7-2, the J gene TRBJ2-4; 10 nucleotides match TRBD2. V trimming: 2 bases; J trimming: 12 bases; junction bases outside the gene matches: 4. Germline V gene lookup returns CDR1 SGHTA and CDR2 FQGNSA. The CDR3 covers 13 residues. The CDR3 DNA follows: TGTGCCAGCAGCTTAAACCCTAGCGGGAGTCAGTACTTC. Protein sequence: CASSLNPSGSQYF.

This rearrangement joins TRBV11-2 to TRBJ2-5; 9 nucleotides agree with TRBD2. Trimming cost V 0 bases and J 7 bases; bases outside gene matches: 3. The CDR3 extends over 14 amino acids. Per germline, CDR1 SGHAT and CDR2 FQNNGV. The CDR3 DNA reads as TGTGCCAGCAGCTTAGACCTAGCGGGAACGACCCAGTACTTC. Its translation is CASSLDLAGTTQYF.

This chain's CDR3 is CASSLVSGSANTGELFF. CDR3 coding DNA: TGTGCCAGCAGCTTGGTTAGCGGGAGTGCGAACACCGGGGAGCTGTTTTTT. J is TRBJ2-2 and V is TRBV5-4, with 9 bases lining up with TRBD2. This CDR3 spans 17 amino acids. Germline CDR1 and CDR2: SGHNT and YYREEE (reference sequence). V lost 0 bases to trimming and J lost 0 bases; unmatched junction nucleotides: 3.

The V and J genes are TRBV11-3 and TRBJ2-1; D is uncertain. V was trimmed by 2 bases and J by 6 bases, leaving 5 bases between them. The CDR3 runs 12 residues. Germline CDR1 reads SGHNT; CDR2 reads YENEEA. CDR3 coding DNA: TGTGCCAGCAGCTTACATCCCAATGAGCAGTTCTTC. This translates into CASSLHPNEQFF.

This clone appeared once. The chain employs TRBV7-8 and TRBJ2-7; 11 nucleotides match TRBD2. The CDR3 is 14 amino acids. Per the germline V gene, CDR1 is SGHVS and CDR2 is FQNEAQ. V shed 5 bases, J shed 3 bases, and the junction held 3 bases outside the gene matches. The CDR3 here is CASSAGTSGYEQYF. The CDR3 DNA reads TGTGCCAGCAGCGCCGGGACTAGCGGCTACGAGCAGTACTTC. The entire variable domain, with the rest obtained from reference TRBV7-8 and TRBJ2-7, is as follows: GAGVSQSPRYKVAKRGQDVALRCDPISGHVSLFWYQQALGQGPEFLTYFQNEAQLDKSGLPSDRFFAERPEGSVSTLKIQRTQQEDSAVYLCASSAGTSGYEQYFGPGTRLTVT.